This T cell receptor beta chain was retrieved from a study of vaccination effects on CD4 cells after COVID-19 (dated by TCRdb to between 2021 and 2022). For the wider study: Across the study, the median time from the second dose to post-vaccine sampling was 72 days (range 14 to 241). A total of 9 to 11 COVID-19 convalescent patients and several SARS-CoV-2-naive healthy vaccine recipients were included in the full study. Cultures from other donors in the study were sequenced using the Oncomine TCR Beta short-read assay on an Illumina iSeq 100. The study compared SARS-CoV-2 spike-specific CD4+ TCR repertoires before and after mRNA vaccination in COVID-19 convalescent patients and infection-naive vaccine recipients. Here is what the overall study found, with its caveats: Marked clonal contraction was observed in both infection-induced and vaccine-induced clones at late post-vaccination timepoints, consistent with waning T cell responses. Only a small number of convalescent patients were included, and no early post-infection timepoints were available, which limited the study. Among healthy vaccine recipients, nearly all vaccine-induced clones were SARS-CoV-2 mono-reactive, and just 1 of 255 was cross-reactive with common cold coronaviruses.

To identify antigen-specific CD4+ T cell clonotypes by their expansion, the ViraFEST assay first stimulated PBMC with viral peptide pools and then applied TCR sequencing. After 10 days of culture, CD4+ T cells were isolated with the EasySep CD4+ T cell isolation kit. Two doses of either the BNT162b2 or the mRNA-1273 mRNA SARS-CoV-2 vaccine were administered to participants. Negative nucleocapsid antibody results before and after vaccination confirmed that the healthy vaccine recipients had no prior SARS-CoV-2 infection. Under 2.5 million PBMC per well were cultured with around 10 ug/ml peptides in IMDM containing approximately 4.7% human AB serum, approximately 9.9 IU/ml IL-2 and gentamicin. Half of the culture medium was replaced with fresh IL-2-containing medium on days 3 and 7. Each peptide stimulation condition was cultured in triplicate wells unless otherwise noted. Using Ficoll-Paque Plus gradient centrifugation, PBMC were separated from whole blood and then either used fresh or cryopreserved at -140C. The spike proteins of SARS-CoV-2 and of the common cold coronaviruses HCoV-NL63, HCoV-OC43 and HCoV-229E were spanned by overlapping peptide pools. Genomic DNA was extracted from cultured CD4+ T cells with the QIAamp micro DNA kit.

A distance of 11 bases separates the germline ends of V and J, which lose 5 bases and 6 bases respectively. The CDR3, from cysteine to phenylalanine, totals 13 residues. Only the CDR3 part of the read is kept: 39 bases, read in frame from the first base. The germline V gene gives CDR1 as SGHTA and CDR2 as FQGNSA. Library preparation used the immunoSEQ multiplex PCR assay. TCR beta CDR3 sequencing was performed on DNA from the cultured, isolated CD4+ T cells. Processing in the source paper ran as follows. Non-productive TCR sequences were removed and reads were trimmed to the CDR3 region, keeping CDR3s of at least 7 amino acids. The MANAFEST web app was used to pick out antigen-specific clonotypes by comparing their expansion in peptide wells with that in reference cultures. To be called positive, a clone needed expansion at FDR<0.05 compared with the reference and with all other wells, an odds ratio greater than 5, and a frequency greater than 0.1% in two replicate wells. Clonotypes significantly expanded in SARS-CoV-2 spike wells and in at least one common cold coronavirus spike condition were defined as cross-reactive. CDR3 similarity was assessed by Levenshtein distance with the stringdist R package, and unrooted trees were built with ape in R 3.6.1. The source is immuneACCESS, and TCRdb retained only in-frame sequences with V and J called. Part of the clones is not carried over; for the studies checked, unresolved V genes explain less than half of this, and the remainder is unexplained. V, J and clone size are taken as reported in that table, and D and trimming were inferred from the DNA itself. The sample includes about 32,000 clones, with around three quarters observed a single time. The ten largest clones take up about 12% of the sample.

About this clone itself: Which antigen it targets is not known. Per-base quality was not reported, and no clone a single base away is much larger than it.

The source of this sequence is a human donor who received a COVID-19 vaccine. The chain was built from TRBV7-2 and TRBJ2-4; matching of 6 bases hints at TRBD1 as the D gene. Source: CD4+ T cells from PBMCs cultured with HCoV-229E spike peptides, taken after COVID-19 vaccination. Sample cell subset or site, as interpreted from the label and publication: HCoV-229E spike overlapping peptide pool stimulation. The base sequence is TGTGCCAGCAGCCCAGGACAGTTAAACATTCAGTACTTC. Its translation reads: CASSPGQLNIQYF.